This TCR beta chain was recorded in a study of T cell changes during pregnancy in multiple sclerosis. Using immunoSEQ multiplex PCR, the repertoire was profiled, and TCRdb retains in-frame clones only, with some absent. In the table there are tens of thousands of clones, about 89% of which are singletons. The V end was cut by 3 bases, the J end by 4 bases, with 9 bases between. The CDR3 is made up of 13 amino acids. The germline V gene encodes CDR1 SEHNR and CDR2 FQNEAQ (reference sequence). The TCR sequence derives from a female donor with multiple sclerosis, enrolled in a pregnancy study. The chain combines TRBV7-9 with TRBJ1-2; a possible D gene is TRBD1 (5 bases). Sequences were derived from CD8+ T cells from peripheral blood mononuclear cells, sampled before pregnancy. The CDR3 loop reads CASSFGGSYGYTF. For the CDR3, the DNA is TGTGCCAGCAGCTTCGGGGGTTCCTATGGCTACACCTTC.